The clone carrying this T cell receptor beta chain was seen a handful of times. What it binds is not known. CD45RO/CCR7/CD25/CD127/CD95/CD27 separated CD4+ naive, central memory, regulatory and stem cell-like memory cells by sorting. These data belong to a study of beta chain features in type 1 diabetes. Study overall: Examined across all samples were just under 110,000,000 sorted cells. Study observations and caveats: Patients with Type 1 diabetes showed moderately but significantly shorter TCRB CDR3s in all four CD4+ subsets.

The V end was cut by 6 bases, the J end by 4 bases, with 15 bases between. The CDR3 is 13 amino acids. CDR1 and CDR2 (germline): SQVTM, ANQGSEA. cDNA synthesis used the whole RNA isolate, giving expressed TCRB sequences. Libraries were prepared by immunoSEQ multiplex PCR; TCRdb keeps only in-frame clonotypes and omits some of them. The table includes some 700,000 clones, around 15% detected once. This sequence joins TRBV29-1 and TRBJ1-1, with D possibly TRBD1 on 5 matching bases. This TCR came from a man aged 18 to 29 with type 1 diabetes. Sequencing input: naive CD4+ T cells from blood. CDR3 loop: CSVQGDGSTEAFF. The DNA for the CDR3 is TGCAGCGTCCAGGGAGACGGTTCCACTGAAGCTTTCTTT.